This T cell receptor (beta chain) originates from a study of metastatic and nonmetastatic thyroid tumors. At the level of the study: Where malignant and benign thyroid patients were concerned, repertoires were compared across blood and tumor or nodule tissue.

The sample holds many counts of this clone. TCRdb re-called the PCR reads via MiXCR. The top ten hold about 16% of the sample, which has around 23,000 clones, approximately 24% seen once. Thyroid surgery took place with no prior treatment in any patient. The sample taken for sequencing was blood. The sequence came from a male donor with papillary thyroid cancer or a benign thyroid nodule (not recorded which). Some clones in this sample may be carry-over from other donors' samples.

CDR3 amino acids: CASSGSDLGDTEAFF. CDR3 bases: TGTGCCAGCAGCGGTAGCGACCTGGGGGACACTGAAGCTTTCTTT. The chain couples TRBV3-1 to TRBJ1-1; D might be TRBD1 (5 bases). With 5 bases removed from V and 3 bases from J, the gap between germline ends came to 16 bases. Germline CDR1 reads LGHDT; CDR2 reads YNNKEL (reference sequence). CDR3 length equals 15 residues.